This TCR beta chain was captured by sequencing in a study of beta chain features in type 1 diabetes. Regarding the study as a whole: Naive, central memory and Treg TCRB repertoires appeared more alike in patients than in healthy donors. Among all four CD4+ subsets, Type 1 diabetes patients had TCRB CDR3s that were moderately but significantly shorter.

Germline V lookup: CDR1 MGHDK, CDR2 SYGVNS. The CDR3 is made up of 16 amino acids. The V gene end was trimmed by 1 base and the J gene end by 1 base; junction bases not matched to a gene: 6. Expressed TCRB transcripts were sequenced because the isolated RNA had all been reverse transcribed beforehand. There were about 3.6 million reads on average in the naive, central memory and regulatory T cell samples. The method was immunoSEQ multiplex PCR; TCRdb's version includes in-frame clones alone and lacks a portion of them. The sample lists 300,000 or so clones, about 13% occurring once. A note on this clone: Antigen specificity is unknown.

The receptor comes from a man in his thirties or forties with type 1 diabetes. Specimen: naive CD4+ T cells from blood. V gene TRBV25-1 combines with J gene TRBJ1-1; 7 bases are a match to TRBD1. CDR3 sequence reads: CASSESRGRGNTEAFF. The CDR3 DNA sequence: TGTGCCAGCAGTGAATCCAGGGGGAGAGGGAACACTGAAGCTTTCTTT.